This T cell receptor beta chain was retrieved from a study of shared clonotypes between healthy human individuals. Broader study findings: What limited the represented genetic and exposure-history diversity was the small number of donors.

Profiled with immunoSEQ multiplex PCR; TCRdb holds only in-frame clones, not every one. Counted here are about 870,000 clones, around 92% occurring once; the ten biggest clones make up less than 25%. This clone is a singleton in its sample. Its target is not known. In the naive CD8 group, cells lacked CD45RO and were positively selected for CCR7, so terminally differentiated effector memory CD45RA+ cells were left out. The specimen was naive CD8+ T cells sorted from blood. The TCR was taken from a man aged 30 to 45 in good health.

The CDR3: CASSLGGGQETQYF. The CDR3 DNA follows: TGTGCCAGCAGCTTAGGAGGGGGCCAAGAGACCCAGTACTTC. The chain recombines TRBV7-9 with TRBJ2-5; possibly TRBD1 for D (6 bases). Germline V gene data show CDR1 as SEHNR and CDR2 as FQNEAQ (reference sequence). Trimming pared 1 base from V and 1 base from J, leaving 7 bases between. The CDR3 runs to 14 residues.